The present TCR beta chain was sequenced within a study of blood T cell repertoires in COVID-19 (dated by TCRdb to about 2020). Concerning the study at large: The collaborator samples originated in the United States, Italy and Spain and spanned the acute and convalescent phases of COVID-19. The samples were drawn from the first 160 participants of the ongoing ImmuneRACE study and from some 1,300 subjects provided by 6 global collaborators. Nearly every sample came with metadata listing a de-identified subject ID, COVID-19 status, age in years and sex. HLA class I and class II types, where available, came from metadata supplied by the sample provider rather than from assay-based typing. The repertoires were released in a freely available public database meant as a resource for research on the immune response to SARS-CoV-2. The prospective study material was composed of cDNA or gDNA derived from T cells, B-cell-depleted T cells, or PBMCs. Subjects who had been exposed to COVID-19, were actively infected with it, or had recovered from it provided the deeply sampled blood TCRbeta repertoires that made up the dataset. Here is what the overall study found, with its caveats: How much clinical and demographic metadata was included differed by source and by participant, and the metadata was provided uncurated.

This clone was seen a few times. No antigen is known for it. The record has no base qualities; no much larger clone is one base away. CDR3 length: 14 amino acids, cysteine to phenylalanine. The CDR3 DNA has 42 bases and is translated from base 1. CDR1 and CDR2, per the germline V gene, are SNHLY and FYNNEI. Trimming accounts for 5 bases at V and 8 bases at J, while the number of junction bases matched to no gene is 8. One collaborating source in Seattle enrolled patients while the patients were actively infected and followed the patients over time throughout the course of disease. Collaborating institutions collected whole blood in K2EDTA tubes following their own protocols. Collaborator samples were shipped for TCRbeta analysis as frozen whole blood, isolated PBMCs, or DNA extracted from either sample type. TCRbeta CDR3 regions were amplified from genomic DNA using the immunoSEQ Assay, a bias-controlled multiplex PCR. From the authors' description of their analysis: Within the assay, amplification of reference gene primers was used to estimate how many nucleated cells each sample contained. To quantify the absolute abundance of each unique TCRbeta CDR3 rearrangement, sequence reads were collapsed and filtered. For each sample, productive Simpson clonality was calculated as the square root of Simpson's diversity index over productive rearrangements. TCRdb holds this immuneACCESS table with in-frame rearrangements only. Some clones are missing; in checked studies, unresolved V genes explain under half, and the rest has no known cause. That table gives V, J and clone size, and the DNA gave D and trimming. The sample profile shows roughly 220,000 clones; 75% to 90% of them were found once. Approximately 8% of the sample comes from the top ten.

The sequence derives from a woman older than 75 with COVID-19, enrolled during active disease. Sequenced sample: peripheral blood. The chain couples TRBV2 to TRBJ1-4, and 7 junctional nucleotides match TRBD1. The CDR3 amino acid sequence is: CASSLTGRREKLFF. Read as DNA, the sequence is TGTGCCAGCAGTCTGACAGGGAGGCGGGAAAAACTGTTTTTT.